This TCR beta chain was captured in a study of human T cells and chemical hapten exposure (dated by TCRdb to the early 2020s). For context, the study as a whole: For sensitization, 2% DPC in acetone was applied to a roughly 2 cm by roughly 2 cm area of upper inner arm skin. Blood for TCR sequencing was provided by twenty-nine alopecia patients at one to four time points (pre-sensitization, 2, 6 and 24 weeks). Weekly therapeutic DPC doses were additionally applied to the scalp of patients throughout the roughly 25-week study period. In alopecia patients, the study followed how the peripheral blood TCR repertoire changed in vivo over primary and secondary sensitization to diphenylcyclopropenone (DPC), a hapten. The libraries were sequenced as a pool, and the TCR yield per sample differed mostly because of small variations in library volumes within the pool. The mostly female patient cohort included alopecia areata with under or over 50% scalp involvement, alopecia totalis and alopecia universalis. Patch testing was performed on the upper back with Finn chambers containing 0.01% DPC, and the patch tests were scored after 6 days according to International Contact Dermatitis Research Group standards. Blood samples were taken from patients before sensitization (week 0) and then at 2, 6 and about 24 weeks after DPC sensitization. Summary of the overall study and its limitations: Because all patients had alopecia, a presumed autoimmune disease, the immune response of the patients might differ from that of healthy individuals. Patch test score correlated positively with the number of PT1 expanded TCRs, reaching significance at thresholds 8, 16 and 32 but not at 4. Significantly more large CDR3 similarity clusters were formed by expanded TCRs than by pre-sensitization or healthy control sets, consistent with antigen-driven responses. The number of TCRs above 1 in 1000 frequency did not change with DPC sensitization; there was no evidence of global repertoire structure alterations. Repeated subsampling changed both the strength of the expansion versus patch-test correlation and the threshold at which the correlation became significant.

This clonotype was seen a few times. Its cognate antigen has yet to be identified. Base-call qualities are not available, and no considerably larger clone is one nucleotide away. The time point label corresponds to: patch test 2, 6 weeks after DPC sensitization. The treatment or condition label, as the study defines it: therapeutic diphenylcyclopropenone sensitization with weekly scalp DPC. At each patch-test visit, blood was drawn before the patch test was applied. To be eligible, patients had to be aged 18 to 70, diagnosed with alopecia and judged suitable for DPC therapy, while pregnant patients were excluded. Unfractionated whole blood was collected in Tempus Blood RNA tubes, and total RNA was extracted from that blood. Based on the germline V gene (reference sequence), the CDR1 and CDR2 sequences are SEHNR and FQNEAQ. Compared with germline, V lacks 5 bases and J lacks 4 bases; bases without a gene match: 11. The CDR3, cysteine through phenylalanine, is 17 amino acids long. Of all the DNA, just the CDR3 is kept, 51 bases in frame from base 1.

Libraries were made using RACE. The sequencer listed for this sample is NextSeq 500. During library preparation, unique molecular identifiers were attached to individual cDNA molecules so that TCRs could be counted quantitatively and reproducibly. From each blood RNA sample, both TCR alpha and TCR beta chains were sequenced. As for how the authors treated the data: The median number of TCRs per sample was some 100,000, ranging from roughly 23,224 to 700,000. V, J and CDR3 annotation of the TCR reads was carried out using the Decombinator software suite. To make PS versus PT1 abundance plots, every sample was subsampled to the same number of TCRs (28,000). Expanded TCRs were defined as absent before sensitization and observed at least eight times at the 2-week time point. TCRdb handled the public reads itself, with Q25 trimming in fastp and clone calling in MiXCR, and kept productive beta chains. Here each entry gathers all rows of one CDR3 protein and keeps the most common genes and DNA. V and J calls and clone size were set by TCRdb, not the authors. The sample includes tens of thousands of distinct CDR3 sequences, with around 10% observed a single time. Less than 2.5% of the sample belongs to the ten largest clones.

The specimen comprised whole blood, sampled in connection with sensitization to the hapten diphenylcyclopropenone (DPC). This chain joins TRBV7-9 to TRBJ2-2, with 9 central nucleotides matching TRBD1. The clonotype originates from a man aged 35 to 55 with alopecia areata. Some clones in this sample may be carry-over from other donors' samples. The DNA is TGTGCCAGCAGCCTGCCCCCGGGACAGGGTATCACCGGGGAGCTGTTTTTT. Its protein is CASSLPPGQGITGELFF.